Listed below are T cell receptor beta chains from one sample, sequenced in a study of T cell changes during pregnancy in multiple sclerosis. The table came from immunoSEQ multiplex PCR; TCRdb's copy has only in-frame clones and leaves some out. The sample lists 35,000 to 45,000 clones, 75% to 90% occurring once. Here the sequenced sample was peripheral blood, taken in the second trimester of pregnancy. The receptors originated from a female donor in good health, enrolled as a control in a pregnancy study. The CDR3 runs from the conserved cysteine through the conserved F or W. The D gene is left open where the match is weak. A row's size may be missing; if present it is once, few, many or a size class.

>TRBJ1-5|.|.|TRBV15|15
TGTGCCACCAGCAGAGATTACTTACCCCATCAGCCCCAGCATTTT
CATSRDYLPHQPQHF
>TRBJ1-3|.|.|TRBV6-5|15
TGTGCCAGCAGTTACGACACAGCAGGGGGAAACACCATATATTTT
CASSYDTAGGNTIYF
>TRBJ2-5|.|TRBD2|TRBV7-9|14
TGTGCCAGCAGCCTAACTAGCGGGGGGGAGACCCAGTACTTC
CASSLTSGGETQYF
>TRBJ1-2|few|.|TRBV5-4|14
TGTGCCAGCAGCTTGGGTGGACAATATACCGGCTACACCTTC
CASSLGGQYTGYTF
>TRBJ1-5|.|.|TRBV11-2|15
TGTGCCAGCAGCTTTGGGGGGTATAGCAATCAGCCCCAGCATTTT
CASSFGGYSNQPQHF
>TRBJ2-7|.|TRBD2|TRBV6-5|14
TGTGCCAGCAGTTACGGGACTACATCCTACGAGCAGTACTTC
CASSYGTTSYEQYF
>TRBJ2-4|.|.|TRBV2|13
TGTGCCAGCAGTGTCGGGGAGGAAAACATTCAGTACTTC
CASSVGEENIQYF
>TRBJ2-3|.|TRBD2|TRBV7-2|18
TGTGCCAGCAGCGACGAGCCCACTAGCGGGGGCCGGGCGGATACGCAGTATTTT
CASSDEPTSGGRADTQYF
>TRBJ2-7|.|.|TRBV19|13
TGTGCCAGTAGTTACGCAAGGGGTCTCGAGCAGTACTTC
CASSYARGLEQYF
>TRBJ2-5|.|TRBD2|TRBV10-3|15
TGTGCCGTCGGACTAGCGGGGGGGCCCAGCGAGACCCAGTACTTC
CAVGLAGGPSETQYF
>TRBJ2-3|.|.|TRBV7-8|15
TGTGCCAGCAGCTCCTACAGGAGCTACACAGATACGCAGTATTTT
CASSSYRSYTDTQYF
>TRBJ2-5|.|.|TRBV5-4|17
TGTGCCAGCAGGGACGGACTCACGGCCCCGTACCAAGAGACCCAGTACTTC
CASRDGLTAPYQETQYF
>TRBJ1-1|.|.|TRBV11-2|14
TGTGCCAGCAGCTCCCAGCCAGGGGTCACTGAAGCTTTCTTT
CASSSQPGVTEAFF
>TRBJ1-6|.|.|TRBV4-3|16
TGCGCCAGCAGCCAAGATGGGCAGGCGTCTAATTCACCCCTCCACTTT
CASSQDGQASNSPLHF
>TRBJ2-1|.|TRBD1|TRBV10-3|13
TGTGCCATCCGGGACAGGGACCACAATGAGCAGTTCTTC
CAIRDRDHNEQFF
>TRBJ2-5|.|.|TRBV19|16
TGTGCCAGTAGTGCCCGCGGGGGCGCCGAAAAGGAGACCCAGTACTTC
CASSARGGAEKETQYF
>TRBJ2-1|.|TRBD1|TRBV6-7|16
TGTGCCAGCAGAGCCGACCCGGGACAGGGGATCGATGAGCAGTTCTTC
CASRADPGQGIDEQFF
>TRBJ1-1|.|.|TRBV7-9|17
TGTGCCAGCAGCCATGCGACAGGAAAGGCGAAGAGCACTGAAGCTTTCTTT
CASSHATGKAKSTEAFF
>TRBJ1-5|.|.|TRBV28|17
TGTGCCAGCAGTTCTTGGGGGGGCCTCGTTCGTAATCAGCCCCAGCATTTT
CASSSWGGLVRNQPQHF
>TRBJ1-2|.|TRBD1|TRBV10-3|12
TGTGCCATCAGTGGTGGGACAGCTGGCTACACCTTC
CAISGGTAGYTF
>TRBJ2-1|once|TRBD2|TRBV5-6|17
TGTGCCAGCAGCTTGGGGACGGGGAGGGTTGTGAAAAATGAGCAGTTCTTC
CASSLGTGRVVKNEQFF
>TRBJ2-2|.|.|TRBV18|13
TGTGCCAGCTCACAACCTCAGACCGGGGAGCTGTTTTTT
CASSQPQTGELFF
>TRBJ1-2|.|TRBD1|TRBV7-2|14
TGTGCCAGCAGCTGGACAGGGGCTGACTATGGCTACACCTTC
CASSWTGADYGYTF
>TRBJ1-2|.|TRBD1|TRBV7-9|12
TGTGCCAGCAGCAGACAGGGAAATGGCTACACCTTC
CASSRQGNGYTF
>TRBJ1-1|few|TRBD1|TRBV7-9|15
TGTGCCAGCAGCCCCGGGACAGGGACGAACACTGAAGCTTTCTTT
CASSPGTGTNTEAFF
>TRBJ1-2|.|TRBD1|TRBV19|16
TGTGCCAGTAGTGTGGCCGGGACAGGGGGCGACTATGGCTACACCTTC
CASSVAGTGGDYGYTF
>TRBJ1-1|.|.|TRBV4-3|15
TGCGCCAGCAGCCAAGACGGGAGGTTTTTCACTGAAGCTTTCTTT
CASSQDGRFFTEAFF
>TRBJ2-2|.|.|TRBV5-1|16
TGCGCCAGCAGTGTCACAGCCAGGATGAACACCGGGGAGCTGTTTTTT
CASSVTARMNTGELFF
>TRBJ1-4|.|TRBD1|TRBV19|15
TGTGCCAGTAGTTTCGGACAGGGGAATAATGAAAAACTGTTTTTT
CASSFGQGNNEKLFF
>TRBJ2-7|.|TRBD1|TRBV29-1|14
TGCAGCGTTGAAGAGACAGGGGTAGGGAGGGAGCAGTACTTC
CSVEETGVGREQYF